These 20 T cell receptor beta chains were all obtained from the same sample, sequenced in a study of CD8 T cells in ankylosing spondylitis. One entry per CDR3 protein, called by TCRdb with MiXCR from the 5' RACE reads. The repertoire holds about 240,000 distinct CDR3 sequences, with over 8.5% as singletons. Sequencing was done on a sample of blood, either unsorted or a sorted T cell fraction (not recorded which). The receptors were gathered from a male donor with ankylosing spondylitis or in good health (not recorded which).

The chain uses TRBV30 and TRBJ2-4; 14 nucleotides match TRBD2. Germline trimming cut 8 bases from V and 6 bases from J; bases unmatched to any gene: 3. The CDR3 extends over 13 amino acids. From germline, CDR1 is GTSNPN and CDR2 SVGIG (reference sequence). CDR3: CAGGTSGRNIQYF. In DNA form, the CDR3 reads TGTGCCGGGGGGACTAGCGGGAGAAACATTCAGTACTTC.

In this sample, this clonotype turned up a few times. The chain is built from TRBV14 and TRBJ1-4, with D perhaps matching TRBD1 (6 bases). Germline loops: CDR1 SGHDN, CDR2 FVKESK. The CDR3 covers 18 residues. V lost 0 bases to trimming and J lost 3 bases, with 17 bases between them. DNA of the CDR3: TGTGCCAGCAGCCAAGAGATGCCAGGGGCTTCGGCTAATGAAAAACTGTTTTTT. It codes for CASSQEMPGASANEKLFF. Variable domain in full (rest from reference TRBV14 and TRBJ1-4): EAGVTQFPSHSVIEKGQTVTLRCDPISGHDNLYWYRRVMGKEIKFLLHFVKESKQDESGMPNNRFLAERTGGTYSTLKVQPAELEDSGVYFCASSQEMPGASANEKLFFGSGTQLSVL.

This clonotype has more than one count but fewer than ten. The gene calls are TRBV7-2 and TRBJ2-7; TRBD2 aligns across 10 bases. The CDR3 spans 16 residues. Germline lookup yields CDR1 SGHTA and CDR2 FQGNSA. The ends lost 3 bases at V and 0 bases at J; junction bases unmatched: 5. This chain's CDR3 is CASSFRLAGASYEQYF. Written as DNA, the CDR3 is TGTGCCAGCAGCTTTCGGCTAGCGGGGGCCTCCTACGAGCAGTACTTC.

The rearrangement uses TRBV20-1 and TRBJ2-7, with 12 bases aligning to TRBD2. Germline lookup yields CDR1 DFQATT and CDR2 SNEGSKA (reference sequence). V trimming: 3 bases; J trimming: 5 bases; junction bases outside the gene matches: 5. The CDR3 length is 14 residues. DNA of the CDR3: TGCAGTGCTAGGTCGGCTAGCGGGAGGGACGAGCAGTACTTC. Its translation: CSARSASGRDEQYF.

This clonotype showed up many times. V usage is TRBV3-1 and J usage is TRBJ2-4; TRBD2 matches 10 bases. CDR3 length: 21 amino acids. After removal of 0 bases from V and 2 bases from J, the junction contained 16 bases not matched to a gene. Germline values: CDR1 LGHDT, CDR2 YNNKEL (reference sequence). CDR3 sequence (DNA): TGTGCCAGCAGCCAAGATAGGGCCAGAGCGGGAGGGGGTGGGTCCAAAAACATTCAGTACTTC. Its translation: CASSQDRARAGGGGSKNIQYF.

In its sample, this clonotype was seen many times. The J gene is TRBJ2-1, the V gene TRBV7-3; D remains ambiguous. The length of the CDR3 is 14 residues. Trimming removed 0 bases from V and 2 bases from J, with 5 bases in between. Germline CDR1 SGHTA, CDR2 FQGTGA. The CDR3: CASSLTSAYNEQFF. DNA for the CDR3: TGTGCCAGCAGCTTAACTTCAGCCTACAATGAGCAGTTCTTC.

In its sample, this clonotype was seen many times. The chain carries TRBV3-1 and TRBJ2-3, with 8 nucleotides matching TRBD1. Germline V CDR1 and CDR2: LGHDT, YNNKEL (reference sequence). With 8 bases clipped from V and 6 bases from J, the junction kept 7 bases outside the gene matches. The CDR3 runs 13 residues. The CDR3 is CASLDREDDTQYF. CDR3 coding DNA: TGTGCCAGCCTGGACAGGGAGGATGATACGCAGTATTTT.

This clonotype turned up a few times. The chain recombines TRBV7-9 with TRBJ2-7, with D possibly called TRBD1 or TRBD2 (6 bases each). This CDR3 region has 15 residues. The germline V gene has CDR1 SEHNR and CDR2 FQNEAQ (reference sequence). Between the trimmed V and J ends, which lost 5 bases and 3 bases, there was a span of 17 bases. The CDR3 region is CASSPEGGRIYEQYF. The CDR3 DNA is TGTGCCAGCAGCCCTGAAGGGGGGCGCATCTACGAGCAGTACTTC.

This clonotype occurred many times. V usage is TRBV20-1 and J usage is TRBJ2-7; tentative D call: TRBD1 (5 bases). The germline gives CDR1 DFQATT, CDR2 SNEGSKA (reference sequence). There are 15 residues in the CDR3. Trimming removed 0 bases at V and 0 bases at J, with 12 bases between. The CDR3 loop is CSARDPRVSSYEQYF. The DNA of the CDR3 is TGCAGTGCTAGAGATCCCAGGGTTAGCTCCTACGAGCAGTACTTC.

This clonotype was counted at least ten times. The chain is built from TRBV5-1 and TRBJ2-3, with a weak D call TRBD1 (5 bases). Trimming shortened V by 6 bases and J by 0 bases, and 8 bases separated the two germline ends. The CDR3 spans 13 residues. Per the germline V gene, CDR1 is SGHRS and CDR2 is YFSETQ. The CDR3 DNA sequence: TGCGCCAGCATGACAGTAAGCACAGATACGCAGTATTTT. This translates into CASMTVSTDTQYF.

This clonotype showed up many times. The chain joins TRBV20-1 to TRBJ2-3; D gene unclear. V was clipped by 4 bases and J by 4 bases, with 12 bases between them. The CDR3 contains 13 residues. Germline V CDR1 and CDR2: DFQATT, SNEGSKA (reference sequence). The CDR3 sequence is CSATPDHPDTQYF. In DNA form, the CDR3 reads TGCAGTGCTACCCCCGACCACCCAGATACGCAGTATTTT.

This clonotype was detected a few times. The J gene is TRBJ2-3, the V gene TRBV12-3 or TRBV12-4; 7 nucleotides match TRBD1. Trimming removed 10 bases from V and 6 bases from J; junction bases left unmatched: 10. The CDR3 is 13 residues long. CDR3 DNA: TGTGCCACCACCGACAGGGTCAGGGATACGCAGTATTTT. This sequence encodes CATTDRVRDTQYF.

This chain joins TRBV6-6 and TRBJ2-5; D gene unclear. The V end lost 6 bases, the J end lost 1 base, and 9 bases lay between the germline ends. This CDR3 comprises 13 residues. Germline CDR1 reads MNHNY; CDR2 reads SVGAGI (reference sequence). CDR3 region: CASSPRSQETQYF. CDR3 DNA sequence: TGTGCCAGCAGCCCAAGGTCCCAAGAGACCCAGTACTTC.

Ten or more counts support this clonotype. V and J are TRBV12-3 or TRBV12-4 and TRBJ1-1; a possible D gene is TRBD1 (5 bases). The V end lost 7 bases, the J end lost 11 bases, and 23 bases lay between the germline ends. The CDR3 is 14 residues long. CDR3 loop: CASTSLGTSAMAFF. CDR3 coding DNA: TGTGCCAGCACCTCCCTTGGGACGTCGGCAATGGCTTTCTTT.

This clonotype was counted ten times or more. The V gene is TRBV12-3 or TRBV12-4, the J gene TRBJ1-1; maybe TRBD1 (6 bases). V shed 7 bases and J shed 4 bases, with 16 bases lying between them. This CDR3 is 14 amino acids long. Here the CDR3 DNA reads TGTGCCAGCACTCAAGTAGGGGGTGGCACTGAAGCTTTCTTT. Its translation: CASTQVGGGTEAFF.

As for this clonotype: This clone may be a read error of a much larger clone one base away. The J gene is TRBJ2-5, the V gene TRBV21-1; the table calls TRBD1, which could not be checked here. TRBV21-1 is a known pseudogene. The CDR3 spans 16 residues. CDR3 nucleotide sequence: TGTGCCAGCGGCAAAGGGAGGATTCCCGGCGGGGAGACCCAGTACTTC. This codes for CASGKGRIPGGETQYF.

This clonotype was observed at least ten times. The chain combines TRBV6-1 with TRBJ2-1, with 12 nucleotides matching TRBD2. The CDR3 spans 15 residues. V was pared by 1 base and J by 13 bases, with 8 bases of the junction left unmatched. Germline assignment: CDR1 MNHNS and CDR2 SASEGT. The CDR3 nucleotides are TGTGCCAGCAGTGAAGAGACTAGCGGGAGAACCCAACAGTTCTTC. Translated, it gives CASSEETSGRTQQFF.

The DNA of the CDR3 is TGCGCCAGCAGCTTCTCTCCGACTCCGGGAGGAGAGACCCAGTACTTC. Encoded protein: CASSFSPTPGGETQYF. The chain has TRBV5-1 and TRBJ2-5, with TRBD2 matching 7 bases. With 2 bases clipped from V and 4 bases from J, the junction kept 11 bases outside the gene matches. Looked up from germline, CDR1 is SGHRS and CDR2 is YFSETQ. The CDR3 contains 16 residues.

This clonotype came up many times. The chain links TRBV12-3 or TRBV12-4 to TRBJ2-1; the match to TRBD2 covers 11 bases. The CDR3 consists of 15 residues. V shed 1 base and J 9 bases; nucleotides not matched to a gene: 5. The DNA of the CDR3 is TGTGCCAGCAGTTTAGGCTTAGCGGGAGGGGGTGAGCAGTTCTTC. Its translation is CASSLGLAGGGEQFF.

This clonotype was observed many times. V and J are TRBV20-1 and TRBJ2-1; 15 bases map to TRBD2. V lost 6 bases, J lost 8 bases, and 11 bases stayed unmatched. CDR1 DFQATT and CDR2 SNEGSKA come from the germline V gene (reference sequence). The CDR3 has 16 residues. CDR3 bases: TGCAGTGCCACCCGGACTAGCGGGAGGGCCCTCGATGAGCAGTTCTTC. Translation: CSATRTSGRALDEQFF.